This T cell receptor (beta chain) was sequenced during a study of shared clonotypes between healthy human individuals. About the study: Those who served as donors were two women and a few men between the ages of 18 and 49. Plates per donor: three CD4 naive, three CD4 memory, two CD8 naive, one CD8 memory. Study-level points and caveats: Richness estimates generally favored naive over memory subsets.

Per germline, CDR1 LGHNA and CDR2 YSLEER. The length of the CDR3 is 15 residues. V was clipped by 0 bases and J by 6 bases; unmatched bases: 7. Worth noting for this clone: Its antigen is not known.

The authors split each subset's genomic DNA evenly across several immunoSEQ plates. Clones were sequenced by immunoSEQ multiplex PCR, and TCRdb holds only the in-frame ones, with some missing. The sample lists 2 million to 3 million clones, 93% seen once, with 0.36% in the top ten. This clonotype was obtained from a man between 18 and 35 years old in good health. Some clones in this sample may be carry-over from other donors' samples. The chain combines TRBV4-3 with TRBJ1-1; the match to TRBD1 covers 7 bases. Specimen: naive CD4+ T cells from PBMCs. The subset: CD45RA+ positively selected. CDR3 nucleotides: TGCGCCAGCAGCCAAGAACCAGGGGGGAGGTCTGAAGCTTTCTTT. Amino acids: CASSQEPGGRSEAFF.